Listed below are T cell receptor beta chains from one sample, sequenced in a study of shared clonotypes between healthy human individuals. Produced via immunoSEQ multiplex PCR; TCRdb's table is partial and in-frame only. This table holds around 2,000,000 clones, roughly 96% found once. Sample: naive CD4+ T cells sorted from blood. These receptor sequences come from a man younger than 30 in good health. Both conserved end residues are part of each CDR3.

V,CDR3
TRBV7-2,CASSFYPGPNYGYTF
TRBV6-6,CASSYLRGQVYGYTF
TRBV5-1,CASSQGLEETQYF
TRBV14,CASSQDRPGGNTIYF
TRBV4-1,CASSQDPAGKSYEQYF
TRBV7-8,CASSLARGPDRGKRVTEAFF
TRBV5-1,CASSPIRGGTEAFF
TRBV2,CASRLGQEIVPFF
TRBV6-6,CASSYLQVSEAFF
TRBV2,CASRGSSGGTDTQYF
TRBV25-1,CASSAPAGRNEQFF
TRBV27,CASSLIRGVRDTQYF
TRBV28,CASSSPLPGQGLNSPLHF
TRBV5-5,CASSLARFGLNEKLFF
TRBV7-8,CASSLILSLVADTQYF
TRBV6-6,CASSYTGVSYEQYF
TRBV7-2,CASSLESSRAPLYGYTF
TRBV6-1,CASTGERIEAFF
TRBV18,CASSPGTGGWPLHF
TRBV5-1,CASSYGQGYHEQYF
TRBV11-2,CASTRTGGGYGYTF
TRBV15,CATSRDLVEGRSNSPLHF
TRBV27,CASSPRAGFTEAFF
TRBV5-6,CASSSTYSGANVLTF
TRBV30,CAWRDLDLYGYTF
TRBV6-6,CASSYVQSAHYEQYF
TRBV28,CASSFSQGGFDEQYF
TRBV28,CASSPDRGPYNSPLHF
TRBV5-1,CASSLEGAGDTQYF
TRBV5-1,CASWVSGGTYNEQFF
TRBV4-2,CASSQDRTVNQPQHF
TRBV10-2,CASSESTGGRAYF
TRBV11-2,CASSLAGTEAFF
TRBV7-9,CASSRIQGARTDTQYF
TRBV5-6,CASSPLGAATDTQYF
TRBV7-9,CASSPSGTGQQETQYF
TRBV4-1,CASSQDSGREAFF
TRBV7-2,CASSLAVHEQYF
TRBV19,CASSIDPWDYGYTF
TRBV2,CASSLRDTYEQYF
TRBV29-1,CSVGNRGGYNEQFF
TRBV27,CASSSGPRGSNQPQHF
TRBV30,CAGTTGVNSPLHF
TRBV5-1,CASTLGGLNTGELFF
TRBV10-1,CASSGSGGYEQFF
TRBV25-1,CASKLRDTQYF
TRBV9,CASSAPSRANVLTF
TRBV5-1,CASSPGTGGEETQYF
TRBV10-3,CAISGGDNPAQYF
TRBV11-2,CASRATSGTDTQYF
TRBV19,CASGTGAYEQYF
TRBV28,CASISLGQGAGYGYTF
TRBV4-1,CASSQGGNSYNEQFF
TRBV6-6,CASSSTGIAKNIQYF
TRBV5-1,CASSSFDTGGRDEQYF